What follows are 9 T cell receptor beta chains derived from one specimen sequenced in a study of T-cell reconstitution after alpha-beta-depleted transplantation in children. Preparation of the TCRbeta library was carried out with unique molecular identifiers. TCRdb fed the PCR reads into MiXCR, producing one record per CDR3 protein. The sample shows about 610,000 distinct CDR3 sequences, over 9.5% of them seen only once. Material: PBMCs from the stem cell graft donor, obtained from the stem cell graft. These receptor sequences come from a human donor who donated a stem cell graft to a child with acute myeloid leukemia.

This clonotype came up many times. The CDR3 DNA follows: TGCAGTGCTATTCCCGGGGTCAGGAAGACCTACGAGCAGTACTTC. Translation: CSAIPGVRKTYEQYF. The V gene is TRBV20-1, the J gene TRBJ2-7; a weak D match, TRBD2 (5 bases). The germline V gene has CDR1 DFQATT and CDR2 SNEGSKA (reference sequence). The CDR3 runs 15 residues. V lost 4 bases, J lost 2 bases, and 18 bases lay in between.

This clonotype was detected many times. The V call is TRBV4-2, the J call TRBJ2-7; a possible D gene is TRBD2 (5 bases). V gave up 3 bases and J gave up 0 bases, with 6 bases separating them. CDR3 length: 13 amino acids. Germline V gene lookup returns CDR1 LGHNA and CDR2 YNFKEQ. CDR3 region: CASSQGSSYEQYF. CDR3 DNA sequence: TGTGCCAGCAGCCAGGGGAGCTCCTACGAGCAGTACTTC.

This clonotype was counted many times. The chain carries TRBV4-3 and TRBJ2-3; D is unresolved. This CDR3 contains 13 residues. Trimming left V 0 bases short and J 4 bases short, with 5 bases between. CDR1 and CDR2 (germline): LGHNA, YSLEER. CDR3: CASSQETPDTQYF. CDR3 nucleotides: TGCGCCAGCAGCCAAGAGACCCCAGATACGCAGTATTTT.

This clonotype was seen repeatedly, ten times or more. This chain's CDR3 is CASSSRRPEAFF. The CDR3 nucleotides read TGTGCCAGCAGTTCAAGGAGACCTGAAGCTTTCTTT. The chain employs TRBV28 and TRBJ1-1; D unresolved. CDR1 and CDR2 from the germline V gene are MDHEN and SYDVKM. The CDR3 length is 12 residues. V lost 4 bases and J lost 6, with 9 bases in between.

A remark on this clonotype: A much larger clone is a single base away; this may be a read error. The missing conserved phenylalanine or tryptophan at the end of this CDR3 makes a read error likely. The chain couples TRBV15 to TRBJ1-1; D is unresolved. Deletions cut 3 bases from V and 5 bases from J, with 4 bases between. Germline lookup yields CDR1 LNHNV and CDR2 YYDKDF (reference sequence). There are 11 residues in the CDR3. This CDR3 reads CATSSRTEAFY. The CDR3 DNA sequence: TGTGCCACCAGCAGCAGGACTGAAGCTTTCTAT.

This clonotype has just a few counts. The rearrangement links TRBV29-1 to TRBJ2-7; 7 positions agree with TRBD2. This CDR3 comprises 14 residues. Germline-derived CDR1 and CDR2 are SQVTM and ANQGSEA. The ends lost 2 bases at V and 2 bases at J; junction bases unmatched: 6. The CDR3 DNA reads TGCAGCGTTGAACTACTAGCGCCTACCTACGAGCAGTACTTC. It is translated as CSVELLAPTYEQYF.

This clonotype was seen more than once but under ten times. This chain joins TRBV20-1 and TRBJ2-1; TRBD2 matches at 7 bases. Looked up from germline, CDR1 is DFQATT and CDR2 is SNEGSKA (reference sequence). Trimming removed 1 base from V and 2 bases from J; junction bases left unmatched: 11. CDR3 length: 17 amino acids. CDR3 amino acids: CSARGTGGRGTYNEQFF. The CDR3 nucleotides are TGCAGTGCTAGAGGGACTGGCGGGAGAGGAACCTACAATGAGCAGTTCTTC.

This clonotype was recorded a few times. The rearrangement uses TRBV25-1 and TRBJ2-7; weak D call: TRBD2 (6 bases). The V gene lost 2 bases and the J gene lost 2 bases, with 19 bases spanning the gap. The CDR3 runs to 17 residues. Germline loops: CDR1 MGHDK, CDR2 SYGVNS. Written as DNA, the CDR3 is TGTGCCAGCAGTGAACCAAAAGCGGGCAGCTCCACCTACGAGCAGTACTTC. This encodes CASSEPKAGSSTYEQYF.

This clonotype was seen many times. V and J are TRBV28 and TRBJ1-1; D not certain. CDR1 is MDHEN and CDR2 is SYDVKM in the germline V gene. The CDR3 has 12 residues. Trimming removed 2 bases from V and 9 bases from J, with 10 bases in between. The CDR3 bases are TGTGCCAGCAGTTTAACCACCCCCCAAGCTTTCTTT. It is translated as CASSLTTPQAFF.